This note documents a single T cell receptor beta chain sequence. Its antigen is not known. The library was made from cDNA and included unique molecular identifiers. From about 1 to 10 million T cells, 400,000 to 650,000 cDNA molecules were obtained. Using its own MiXCR run on the PCR reads, TCRdb lists one record per CDR3 protein. This table holds 450,000 to 650,000 distinct CDR3 sequences, 44% found once. This sample was taken from a study of post-analysis software for immune sequencing data. Overall study findings and caveats: Patients had higher frequencies than controls of roughly five TRBV segments, including TRBV5-6, TRBV5-1 and TRBV20-1. Patients with multiple sclerosis recorded significantly lower normalized Chao1 diversity than controls, the study found.

V was clipped by 4 bases and J by 4 bases, with 16 bases between them. Germline CDR1 SGHVS, CDR2 FQNEAQ. The CDR3 contains 16 residues. The TCR was taken from a girl between 10 and 17 years old with multiple sclerosis. The source material was blood. V is TRBV7-8 and J is TRBJ1-4, with D tentatively TRBD1 (5 bases). The CDR3 DNA reads TGTGCCAGCAGCTCCCTCGTGGGACGGCTTAATGAAAAACTGTTTTTT. Translated, it gives CASSSLVGRLNEKLFF.